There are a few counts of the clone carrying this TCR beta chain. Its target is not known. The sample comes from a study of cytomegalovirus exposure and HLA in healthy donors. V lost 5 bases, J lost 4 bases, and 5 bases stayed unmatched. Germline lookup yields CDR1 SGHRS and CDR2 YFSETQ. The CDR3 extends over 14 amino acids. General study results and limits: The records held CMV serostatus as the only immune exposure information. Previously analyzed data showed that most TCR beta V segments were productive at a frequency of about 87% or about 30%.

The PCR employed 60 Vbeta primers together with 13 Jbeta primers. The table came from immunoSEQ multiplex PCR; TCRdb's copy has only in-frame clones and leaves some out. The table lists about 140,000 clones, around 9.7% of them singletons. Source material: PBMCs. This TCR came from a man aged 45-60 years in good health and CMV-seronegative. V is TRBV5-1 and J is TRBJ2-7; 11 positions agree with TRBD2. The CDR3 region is CASRDPSGRYEQYF. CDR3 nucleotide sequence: TGCGCCAGCAGAGACCCTAGCGGGAGGTACGAGCAGTACTTC.